The present entry profiles one T cell receptor beta chain with its context. Its antigen remains unknown. This entry is derived from a study of vaccination and CD4 T cells after COVID-19. Study details: Median time from COVID diagnosis to post-COVID sampling was 101 days (35 to 161). The authors used overlapping spike peptides from SARS-CoV-2, HCoV-NL63, HCoV-OC43 and HCoV-229E to stimulate cells.

The Oncomine TCR Beta short-read assay was applied to DNA of cultured CD4+ T cells. A single record per CDR3 protein comes from TCRdb applying MiXCR to the PCR reads. Of approximately 19,000 distinct CDR3 sequences listed, less than 55% are singletons. Treatment noted: roughly 11-day PBMC culture with coronavirus spike peptide pools or control peptides (ViraFEST assay). This sequence originates from a human donor who had recovered from COVID-19. The sequences come from CD4+ T cells from blood, cultured in vitro, collected before SARS-CoV-2 vaccination.

In DNA form, the CDR3 reads TGTGCCAGCAGTATAAAGGGGTACGAGCAGTACTTC. This gives the protein CASSIKGYEQYF. The chain recombines TRBV28 with TRBJ2-7, with D perhaps TRBD1 (5 bases). Germline V gene data show CDR1 as MDHEN and CDR2 as SYDVKM. The CDR3 has 12 residues. V was clipped by 5 bases and J by 4 bases, with 9 bases between them.